This TCR beta chain was documented in a study of CD8 T cells in Susac syndrome. Notes on this clonotype: The antigen remains undetermined.

Overall study findings and caveats: Regarding the TCR sequencing and HLA analysis, the study admitted that a relatively small number of individuals were involved.

Purification of the CD8+ and CD4+ T cells relied on negative isolation, and TEMRA cells underwent FACS enrichment. The RNA input was roughly 0.5 to 1 ug, and it was reverse transcribed with random hexamers. Across 54 Vbeta and 13 Jbeta, TCR beta CDR3 was amplified with immunoSEQ multiplex PCR. TCRdb fed the immunoSEQ multiplex PCR reads into MiXCR, producing one record per CDR3 protein. The table includes some 150,000 distinct CDR3 sequences, roughly 94% detected once. The V and J ends lost 4 bases and 4 bases, in that order; junction bases with no gene match: 2. This CDR3 has 13 residues. Germline V gene lookup returns CDR1 GTSNPN and CDR2 SVGIG (reference sequence).

The source material was CD8+ T cells from PBMCs. The rearrangement joins TRBV30 to TRBJ1-1; 11 nucleotides line up with TRBD1. The receptor's source is a human donor with multiple sclerosis. Here the CDR3 reads CAWIGTGGTEAFF. CDR3 sequence (DNA): TGTGCCTGGATTGGGACAGGGGGCACTGAAGCTTTCTTT.